This entry lists 31 T cell receptor beta chains sequenced from one sample in a study of T-cell memory formation after mild COVID-19. TCRdb used MiXCR to reprocess the 5' RACE reads, holding one entry per CDR3 protein. The sample has about 180,000 distinct CDR3 sequences, less than 20% seen once. The sequencing sample was made of PBMCs or a T cell subset sorted from them (not recorded which). These receptors all stem from a man aged 18 to 30 who had mild COVID-19 (a few samples of this study predate the infection). Cell type and time point are not known.

The chain employs TRBV12-3 or TRBV12-4 and TRBJ1-2; 12 bases are shared with TRBD1. This CDR3 region has 14 residues. V lost 6 bases and J lost 8; bases outside the gene matches: 7. Here the CDR3 DNA reads TGTGCCAGCAGGGAAGCCGGGACAGGGGGCGGCTACACCTTC. This translates into CASREAGTGGGYTF.

This clonotype has only a few counts. The rearrangement links TRBV9 to TRBJ1-3, with D possibly TRBD1 on 5 matching bases. Germline CDR1 SGDLS, CDR2 YYNGEE. V dropped 2 bases and J dropped 4 bases, with 13 bases sitting between them. This CDR3 is 15 amino acids long. The CDR3 DNA sequence: TGTGCCAGCAGCGTGGGAAGGGACGTCGGAAACACCATATATTTT. It encodes CASSVGRDVGNTIYF.

This clonotype was seen ten or more times. The chain has TRBV5-1 and TRBJ1-6; 10 positions agree with TRBD1. This CDR3 is built from 17 residues. The germline V gene encodes CDR1 SGHRS and CDR2 YFSETQ. V dropped 4 bases and J dropped 7; count of bases not matched to a gene: 11. CDR3 nucleotide sequence: TGCGCCAGCAGCCAGCAGCCGGGACAGGGGTCGAATTCACCCCTCCACTTT. Translation gives CASSQQPGQGSNSPLHF.

This clonotype was found a few times. This chain joins TRBV7-8 and TRBJ2-1; D may be TRBD2 (5 bases). CDR3 length: 12 amino acids. Germline values: CDR1 SGHVS, CDR2 FQNEAQ. Trimming removed 3 bases from V and 10 bases from J, with 10 bases in between. The CDR3, as DNA: TGTGCCAGCAGCTTGACCCGAGGGGAGCAGTTCTTC. Translated: CASSLTRGEQFF.

This sequence joins TRBV7-3 and TRBJ2-3; D tentatively fits TRBD1 or TRBD2 (6 bases each). CDR3 length: 13 amino acids. Looked up from germline, CDR1 is SGHTA and CDR2 is FQGTGA. V lost 6 bases to trimming and J lost 5 bases, with 12 bases between them. In nucleotides, the CDR3 is TGTGCCAGCAGTTCCGGGGGCGTAGATACGCAGTATTTT. As protein: CASSSGGVDTQYF.

This clonotype appeared a few times. The chain couples TRBV10-3 to TRBJ2-7, with D uncertain. CDR3 length equals 13 residues. Per germline, CDR1 ENHRY and CDR2 SYGVKD. The V end lost 10 bases, the J end lost 1 base, and 14 bases lay between the germline ends. This CDR3 is CATISKASYEQYF. The CDR3 DNA sequence: TGTGCCACCATATCGAAGGCTTCCTACGAGCAGTACTTC.

The rearrangement joins TRBV5-4 to TRBJ2-7, with 8 nucleotides matching TRBD1. V was pared by 0 bases and J by 6 bases, with 8 bases of the junction left unmatched. The CDR3 length is 15 residues. Per the germline V gene, CDR1 is SGHNT and CDR2 is YYREEE (reference sequence). CDR3 nucleotide sequence: TGTGCCAGCAGCTTGGCCGGGACGACAGGGGCCGAGCAGTACTTC. As protein: CASSLAGTTGAEQYF.

This sequence joins TRBV7-2 and TRBJ1-1; TRBD1 agrees at 7 bases. This CDR3 spans 17 amino acids. CDR1 is SGHTA, CDR2 FQGNSA, per germline. J gave up 1 base and V 6 bases, and 14 bases lay outside the gene matches. The DNA for the CDR3 is TGTGCCAGCAGTTTTACTACAGGGACAGTCCGGAACACTGAAGCTTTCTTT. Protein product: CASSFTTGTVRNTEAFF.

V is TRBV9 and J is TRBJ1-6; D is unclear. This CDR3 spans 14 amino acids. V was clipped by 4 bases and J by 7 bases, with 12 bases between them. Germline-derived CDR1 and CDR2 are SGDLS and YYNGEE. CDR3 nucleotide sequence: TGTGCCAGCAGCCCAATACGGGTCAATTCACCCCTCCACTTT. The encoded protein is CASSPIRVNSPLHF.

This clonotype was seen repeatedly, ten times or more. V and J are TRBV29-1 and TRBJ2-3; D could derive from TRBD1 or TRBD2 (5 bases each). Germline V gene sequence: CDR1 SQVTM, CDR2 ANQGSEA. The CDR3 has 14 amino acids. The V end lost 4 bases, the J end lost 5 bases, and 16 bases lay between the germline ends. CDR3 nucleotide sequence: TGCAGCGTTGCCCTAAGTTCGAGGGGAGATACGCAGTATTTT. Residues: CSVALSSRGDTQYF.

The chain couples TRBV5-6 to TRBJ2-1; D possibly corresponds to TRBD2 (6 bases). CDR1 and CDR2 from the germline V gene are SGHDT and YYEEEE. The CDR3 runs 13 residues. V lost 4 bases to trimming and J lost 7 bases, with 12 bases between them. CDR3 protein: CASSLQEGNEQFF. The CDR3 DNA is TGTGCCAGCAGCCTTCAGGAGGGTAATGAGCAGTTCTTC.

This clonotype was counted a few times. V and J are TRBV5-1 and TRBJ2-7; 9 bases are a match to TRBD2. The ends lost 0 bases at V and 6 bases at J; junction bases unmatched: 4. Per germline, CDR1 SGHRS and CDR2 YFSETQ. This CDR3 spans 14 amino acids. The CDR3 here is CASSLVAGVGEQYV. CDR3 in DNA: TGCGCCAGCAGCTTGGTAGCGGGGGTCGGCGAGCAGTACGTC.

This clonotype came up a few times. The chain recombines TRBV20-1 with TRBJ1-1, with D perhaps TRBD1 (5 bases). CDR1 and CDR2 from the germline V gene are DFQATT and SNEGSKA (reference sequence). Between the trimmed V and J ends, which lost 3 bases and 3 bases, there was a span of 11 bases. This CDR3 has 13 residues. The CDR3 is CSARFRGDTEAFF. CDR3 DNA sequence: TGCAGTGCTAGGTTTCGGGGGGACACTGAAGCTTTCTTT.

This clonotype has a handful of counts. The J gene is TRBJ2-3, the V gene TRBV2, with D perhaps TRBD1 (5 bases). CDR3 length: 11 amino acids. The V end was cut by 6 bases, the J end by 6 bases, with 7 bases between. The germline CDR1 and CDR2 sequences are SNHLY and FYNNEI. CDR3 residues: CASRGVDTQYF. CDR3 DNA: TGTGCCAGCAGAGGGGTCGATACGCAGTATTTT.

In this sample, this clonotype turned up a few times. The chain uses TRBV7-2 and TRBJ1-5; tentatively, D is TRBD1 (5 bases). V was cut by 4 bases and J by 7 bases, with 11 bases left in between. Germline loops: CDR1 SGHTA, CDR2 FQGNSA. This CDR3 has 13 amino acids. CDR3 loop: CASSSMGDQPQHF. CDR3 nucleotide sequence: TGTGCCAGCAGCTCGATGGGGGACCAGCCCCAGCATTTT.

The chain recombines TRBV5-1 with TRBJ2-5; 8 bases are a match to TRBD2. Germline CDR1 reads SGHRS; CDR2 reads YFSETQ. The junction had 13 bases not matched to a gene; V was cut back by 6 bases and J by 6 bases. This CDR3 spans 15 amino acids. The CDR3 bases are TGCGCCAGCACCCCACTTAGCGGGGCGGGGAAGACCCAGTACTTC. The encoded protein is CASTPLSGAGKTQYF.

J is TRBJ1-5 and V is TRBV6-2 or TRBV6-3; maybe TRBD1 (6 bases). Germline loops: CDR1 MNHEY, CDR2 SVGEGT. The CDR3 is 13 residues long. Trimming took 6 bases from V and 4 from J, leaving 10 bases between them. The CDR3 DNA sequence: TGTGCCAGCAGGGACAGAAGGAATCAGCCCCAGCATTTT. The encoded protein is CASRDRRNQPQHF.

The sample holds a few counts of this clonotype. The rearrangement links TRBV7-8 to TRBJ1-5; D unclear. The V end lost 3 bases, the J end lost 1 base, and 16 bases lay between the germline ends. CDR3 length equals 17 residues. Germline CDR1 and CDR2: SGHVS and FQNEAQ. The CDR3 DNA is TGTGCCAGCAGCTTTCTCCCAAAGGGAAAAAGCAATCAGCCCCAGCATTTT. It encodes CASSFLPKGKSNQPQHF. The full variable domain, its missing parts supplied by reference TRBV7-8 and TRBJ1-5, is GAGVSQSPRYKVAKRGQDVALRCDPISGHVSLFWYQQALGQGPEFLTYFQNEAQLDKSGLPSDRFFAERPEGSVSTLKIQRTQQEDSAVYLCASSFLPKGKSNQPQHFGDGTRLSIL.

The rearrangement joins TRBV11-2 to TRBJ2-3, with D hard to call. The CDR3 length is 16 residues. Trimming stripped 5 bases from V and 6 bases from J, with 21 bases between. Per the germline V gene, CDR1 is SGHAT and CDR2 is FQNNGV. The CDR3 sequence: CASSPLYSLTPDTQYF. The CDR3 nucleotides read TGTGCCAGCAGCCCCCTTTACTCTCTGACCCCCGATACGCAGTATTTT.

CDR3 protein: CASSWPGTYEQYF. CDR3 DNA sequence: TGTGCCAGCAGTTGGCCAGGGACCTACGAGCAGTACTTC. The chain links TRBV28 to TRBJ2-7; perhaps TRBD1 as D (5 bases). From germline, CDR1 is MDHEN and CDR2 SYDVKM. V was trimmed by 4 bases and J by 2 bases, leaving 9 bases between them. The CDR3 consists of 13 residues.

The gene calls are TRBV18 and TRBJ2-3; 11 bases match TRBD1. Trimming took 3 bases from V and 6 from J; bases not matched to a gene: 17. Germline V gene data show CDR1 as KGHSH and CDR2 as LQKENI. There are 19 residues in the CDR3. The chain's CDR3 is CASSPLLISGTGGSDTQYF. The CDR3 nucleotides read TGTGCCAGCTCACCCCTACTTATCTCCGGGACAGGGGGTTCGGATACGCAGTATTTT.

The table lists this clonotype with a few counts. This chain links TRBV20-1 with TRBJ2-5; possible D gene TRBD1, 6 bases. The CDR3 runs 14 residues. V dropped 0 bases and J dropped 7 bases, with 15 bases sitting between them. Germline CDR1 reads DFQATT; CDR2 reads SNEGSKA (reference sequence). CDR3 in DNA: TGCAGTGCTAGAGAAGAGGGGGTTAGGGGGACCCAGTACTTC. This translates into CSAREEGVRGTQYF.

This clonotype was detected only a few times. V gene TRBV5-1 combines with J gene TRBJ2-2, with D tentatively TRBD1 or TRBD2 (5 bases each). This CDR3 has 16 residues. CDR1 is SGHRS and CDR2 is YFSETQ in the germline V gene. Trimming pared 4 bases from V and 6 bases from J, leaving 19 bases between. The CDR3 DNA sequence: TGCGCCAGCAGCGTTATTCCGGGACCAGCCTCCGGGGAGCTGTTTTTT. This gives the protein CASSVIPGPASGELFF.

V usage is TRBV29-1 and J usage is TRBJ1-1; no reliable D call. Between the trimmed V and J ends, which lost 5 bases and 1 base, there was a span of 8 bases. Germline CDR1 reads SQVTM; CDR2 reads ANQGSEA. The CDR3 is 12 amino acids. The CDR3 loop is CSVYDGNTEAFF. CDR3 coding DNA: TGCAGCGTTTATGACGGGAACACTGAAGCTTTCTTT.

The rearrangement uses TRBV6-2 or TRBV6-3 and TRBJ1-1; D not resolved. The CDR3 sequence is 15 residues long. V was trimmed by 0 bases and J by 3 bases, leaving 11 bases between them. Germline V lookup: CDR1 MNHEY, CDR2 SVGEGT. CDR3 residues: CASSYSVVSDTEAFF. The CDR3 DNA sequence: TGTGCCAGCAGTTACTCTGTCGTCTCTGACACTGAAGCTTTCTTT.

The chain links TRBV18 to TRBJ1-2; TRBD1 agrees at 8 bases. The CDR3 sequence is 15 residues long. The V and J ends lost 6 bases and 2 bases, in that order; junction bases with no gene match: 8. The V gene's germline CDR1 is KGHSH and CDR2 LQKENI. The CDR3 DNA sequence: TGTGCCAGCTCTCCAGGACAGGGTATAAACTATGGCTACACCTTC. Encoded protein: CASSPGQGINYGYTF.

This clonotype has just a few counts. The chain recombines TRBV4-1 with TRBJ2-5; 8 bases fit TRBD1. Germline V gene sequence: CDR1 MGHRA, CDR2 YSYEKL. The J segment lost 6 bases and the V segment lost 4 bases, leaving 7 bases of the junction unmatched. CDR3 length equals 14 residues. The CDR3 nucleotides are TGCGCCAGCAGCCCCCCAGGGGGCATCAAGACCCAGTACTTC. This sequence encodes CASSPPGGIKTQYF.

This clonotype was observed many times. DNA of the CDR3: TGTGCCAGCAGCTTTAATAACAGGGTGGATGAAAAACTGTTTTTT. It yields the protein CASSFNNRVDEKLFF. The rearrangement links TRBV11-2 to TRBJ1-4; possibly TRBD1 for D (6 bases). This CDR3 has 15 residues. Germline V gives CDR1 SGHAT, CDR2 FQNNGV. V lost 3 bases, J lost 6 bases, and 14 bases lay in between.

The V call is TRBV29-1, the J call TRBJ2-3, with TRBD2 matching over 12 bases. The CDR3 contains 14 residues. With V trimmed by 4 bases and J by 3 bases, 2 bases remained unmatched. Germline CDR1 is SQVTM and CDR2 is ANQGSEA. CDR3 in DNA: TGCAGCGTTGCAGGGACTAGCGGGACAGATACGCAGTATTTT. The encoded protein is CSVAGTSGTDTQYF.

The chain combines TRBV18 with TRBJ1-1, with 8 bases identical to TRBD1. V lost 6 bases and J lost 0; bases outside the gene matches: 9. The germline CDR1 and CDR2 sequences are KGHSH and LQKENI. This CDR3 has 16 residues. The CDR3 sequence: CASSAGTGDMNTEAFF. The CDR3 DNA sequence: TGTGCCAGCTCTGCCGGGACAGGCGACATGAACACTGAAGCTTTCTTT.

The rearrangement uses TRBV4-2 and TRBJ2-7; D might be TRBD1 (5 bases). V gave up 0 bases and J gave up 9 bases, with 12 bases separating them. This CDR3 has 13 amino acids. The germline V gene has CDR1 LGHNA and CDR2 YNFKEQ. CDR3 nucleotide sequence: TGTGCCAGCAGCCAAGATACCAGGGATCGGCAGTACTTC. Its protein is CASSQDTRDRQYF.